This T cell receptor beta chain was recovered during a study of T cell changes during pregnancy in multiple sclerosis. Only in-frame clones appear in the TCRdb table, and some are missing; sequencing was by immunoSEQ multiplex PCR. The table records 30,000 to 40,000 clones, 90% to 95% of them present only once. Trimming took 3 bases from V and 1 from J, leaving 9 bases between them. The CDR3 is 14 residues long. CDR1 is KGHSH and CDR2 is LQKENI in the germline V gene. V usage is TRBV18 and J usage is TRBJ1-1, with TRBD1 as a possible D gene (6 bases). The sequence came from a female donor in good health, enrolled as a control in a pregnancy study. The sample consisted of CD4+ T cells from peripheral blood mononuclear cells, taken in the second trimester of pregnancy. DNA of the CDR3: TGTGCCAGCTCACCCCCGACAGGGAACACTGAAGCTTTCTTT. This codes for CASSPPTGNTEAFF.